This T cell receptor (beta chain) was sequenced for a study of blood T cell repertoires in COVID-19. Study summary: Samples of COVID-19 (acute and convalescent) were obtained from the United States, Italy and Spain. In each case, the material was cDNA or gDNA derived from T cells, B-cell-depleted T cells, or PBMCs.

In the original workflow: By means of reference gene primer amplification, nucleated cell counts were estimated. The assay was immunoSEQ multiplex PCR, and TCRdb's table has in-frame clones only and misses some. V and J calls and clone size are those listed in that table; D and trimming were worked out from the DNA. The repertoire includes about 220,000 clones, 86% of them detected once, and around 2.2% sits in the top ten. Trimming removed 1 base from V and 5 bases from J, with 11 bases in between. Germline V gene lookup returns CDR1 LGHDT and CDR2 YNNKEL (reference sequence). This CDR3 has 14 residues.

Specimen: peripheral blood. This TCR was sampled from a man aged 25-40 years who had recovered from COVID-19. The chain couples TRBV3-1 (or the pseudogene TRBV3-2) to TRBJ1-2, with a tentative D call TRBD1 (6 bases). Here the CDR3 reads CASSQGRGAYGYTF. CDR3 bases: TGTGCCAGCAGCCAAGGTCGGGGGGCTTATGGCTACACCTTC.